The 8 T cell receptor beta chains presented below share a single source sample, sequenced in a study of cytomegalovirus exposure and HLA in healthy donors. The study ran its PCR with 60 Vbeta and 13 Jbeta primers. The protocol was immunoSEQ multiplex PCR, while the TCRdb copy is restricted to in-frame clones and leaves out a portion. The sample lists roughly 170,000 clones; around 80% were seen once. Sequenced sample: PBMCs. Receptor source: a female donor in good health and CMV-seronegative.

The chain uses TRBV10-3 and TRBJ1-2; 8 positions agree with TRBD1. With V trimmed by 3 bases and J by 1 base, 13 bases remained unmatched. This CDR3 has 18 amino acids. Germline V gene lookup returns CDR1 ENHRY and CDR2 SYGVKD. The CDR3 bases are TGTGCCATCAGTGACCAGGGGGCGGGTAATTTGGTTAACTATGGCTACACCTTC. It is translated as CAISDQGAGNLVNYGYTF.

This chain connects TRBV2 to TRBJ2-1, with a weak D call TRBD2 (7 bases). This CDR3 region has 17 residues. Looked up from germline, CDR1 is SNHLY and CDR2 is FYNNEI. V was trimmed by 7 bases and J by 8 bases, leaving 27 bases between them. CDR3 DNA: TGTGCCAGCAAGGGGGGGGGTAGCGGAACTCACCGGGATGAGCAGTTCTTC. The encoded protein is CASKGGGSGTHRDEQFF.

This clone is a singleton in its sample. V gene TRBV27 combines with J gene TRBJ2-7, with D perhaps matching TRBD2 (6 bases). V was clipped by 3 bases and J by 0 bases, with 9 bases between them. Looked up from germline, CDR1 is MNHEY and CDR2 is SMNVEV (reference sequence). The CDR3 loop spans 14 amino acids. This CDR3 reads CASSFLGGSYEQYF. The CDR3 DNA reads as TGTGCCAGCAGTTTTTTGGGGGGCTCCTACGAGCAGTACTTC.

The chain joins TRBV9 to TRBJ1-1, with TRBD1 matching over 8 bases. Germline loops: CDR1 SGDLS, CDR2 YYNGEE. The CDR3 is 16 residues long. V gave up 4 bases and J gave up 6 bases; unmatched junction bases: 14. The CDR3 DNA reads TGTGCCAGCAGCCTTCTGGAGGGGACAGGTTTCTCTGAAGCTTTCTTT. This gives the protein CASSLLEGTGFSEAFF.

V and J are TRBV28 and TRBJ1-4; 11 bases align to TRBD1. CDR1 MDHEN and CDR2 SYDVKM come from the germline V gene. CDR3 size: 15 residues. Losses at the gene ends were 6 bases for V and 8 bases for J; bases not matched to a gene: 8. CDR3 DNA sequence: TGTGCCAGCAGCTATAGTGGGACAGGGGGAGAAAAACTGTTTTTT. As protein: CASSYSGTGGEKLFF. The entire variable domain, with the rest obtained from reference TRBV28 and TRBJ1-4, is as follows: DVKVTQSSRYLVKRTGEKVFLECVQDMDHENMFWYRQDPGLGLRLIYFSYDVKMKEKGDIPEGYSVSREKKERFSLILESASTNQTSMYLCASSYSGTGGEKLFFGSGTQLSVL.

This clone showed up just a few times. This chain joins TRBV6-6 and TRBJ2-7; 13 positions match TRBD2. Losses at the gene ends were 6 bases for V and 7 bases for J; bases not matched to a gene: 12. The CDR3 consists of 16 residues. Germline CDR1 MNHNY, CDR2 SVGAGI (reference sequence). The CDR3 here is CASSNPGLAGVPEQYF. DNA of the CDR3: TGTGCCAGCAGCAACCCCGGACTAGCGGGAGTCCCTGAGCAGTACTTC.

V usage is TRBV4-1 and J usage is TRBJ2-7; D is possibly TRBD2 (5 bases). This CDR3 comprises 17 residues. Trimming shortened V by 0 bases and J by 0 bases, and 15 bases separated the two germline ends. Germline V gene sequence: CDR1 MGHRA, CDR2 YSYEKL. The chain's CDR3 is CASSQDSGRAGSYEQYF. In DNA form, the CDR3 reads TGCGCCAGCAGCCAAGATTCGGGAAGGGCCGGCTCCTACGAGCAGTACTTC.

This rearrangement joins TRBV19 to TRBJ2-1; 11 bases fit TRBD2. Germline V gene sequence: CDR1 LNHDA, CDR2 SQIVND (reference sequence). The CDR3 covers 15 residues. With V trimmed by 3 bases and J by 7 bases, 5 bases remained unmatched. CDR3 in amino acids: CASSMKTSGANEQFF. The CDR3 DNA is TGTGCCAGTAGTATGAAGACTAGCGGGGCTAATGAGCAGTTCTTC.